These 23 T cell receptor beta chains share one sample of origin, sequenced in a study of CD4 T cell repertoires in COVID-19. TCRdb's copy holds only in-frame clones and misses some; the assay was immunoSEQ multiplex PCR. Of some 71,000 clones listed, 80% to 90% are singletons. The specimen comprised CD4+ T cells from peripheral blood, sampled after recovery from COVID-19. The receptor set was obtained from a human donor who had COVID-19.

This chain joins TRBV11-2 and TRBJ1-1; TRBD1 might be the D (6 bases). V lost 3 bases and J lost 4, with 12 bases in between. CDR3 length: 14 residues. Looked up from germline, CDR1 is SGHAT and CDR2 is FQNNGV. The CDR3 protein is CASSFAGGATEAFF. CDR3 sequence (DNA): TGTGCCAGCAGCTTCGCCGGGGGGGCCACTGAAGCTTTCTTT.

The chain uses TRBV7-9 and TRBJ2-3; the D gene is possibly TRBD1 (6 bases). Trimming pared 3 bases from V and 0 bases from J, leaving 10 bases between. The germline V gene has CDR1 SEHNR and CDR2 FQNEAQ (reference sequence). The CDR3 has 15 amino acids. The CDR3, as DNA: TGTGCCAGCAGCTTGGACGGGACAAGCACAGATACGCAGTATTTT. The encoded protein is CASSLDGTSTDTQYF.

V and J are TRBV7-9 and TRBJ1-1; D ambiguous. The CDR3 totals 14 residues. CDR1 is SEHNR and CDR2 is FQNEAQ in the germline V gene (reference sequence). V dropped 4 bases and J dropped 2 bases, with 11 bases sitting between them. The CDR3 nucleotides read TGTGCCAGCAGCTACGCCGGGGTTAACACTGAAGCTTTCTTT. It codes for CASSYAGVNTEAFF.

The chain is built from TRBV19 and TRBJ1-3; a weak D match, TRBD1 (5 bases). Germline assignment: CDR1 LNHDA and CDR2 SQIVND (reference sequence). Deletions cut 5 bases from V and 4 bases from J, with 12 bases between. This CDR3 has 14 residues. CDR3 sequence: CASSVPGPGNTIYF. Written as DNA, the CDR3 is TGTGCCAGTAGTGTTCCGGGACCAGGAAACACCATATATTTT.

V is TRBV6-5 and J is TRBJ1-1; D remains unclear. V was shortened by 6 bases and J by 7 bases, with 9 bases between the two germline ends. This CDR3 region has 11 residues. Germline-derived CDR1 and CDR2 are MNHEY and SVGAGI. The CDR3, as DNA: TGTGCCAGCAGCCGTGGCGATGAAGCTTTCTTT. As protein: CASSRGDEAFF.

The CDR3: CASSRGVSIIGETQYF. As DNA, the CDR3 is TGTGCCAGCAGCCGAGGGGTTAGCATTATCGGAGAGACCCAGTACTTC. V and J are TRBV7-7 and TRBJ2-5; either TRBD1 or TRBD2 may supply D (5 bases each). This CDR3 region has 16 residues. Germline values: CDR1 SSHAT, CDR2 FNYEAQ (reference sequence). The ends were cut back, 5 bases at V and 4 bases at J, with 20 bases in the middle.

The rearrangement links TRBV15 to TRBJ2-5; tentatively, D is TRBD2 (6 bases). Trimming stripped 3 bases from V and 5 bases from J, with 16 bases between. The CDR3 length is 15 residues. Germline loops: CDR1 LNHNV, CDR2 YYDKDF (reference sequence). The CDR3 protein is CATSSQRGRFETQYF. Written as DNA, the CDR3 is TGTGCCACCAGCAGCCAACGGGGGAGGTTCGAGACCCAGTACTTC.

CDR3 sequence: CASSPGTANTGELFF. In nucleotides, the CDR3 is TGTGCCAGCAGCCCAGGGACAGCGAACACCGGGGAGCTGTTTTTT. V is TRBV11-3 and J is TRBJ2-2; TRBD1 agrees at 7 bases. J lost 0 bases, V lost 5 bases, and 3 bases had no gene match. The CDR3 length is 15 residues. Per the germline V gene, CDR1 is SGHNT and CDR2 is YENEEA. Looking up the rest from reference TRBV11-3 and TRBJ2-2 gives the full variable domain: EAGVVQSPRYKIIEKKQPVAFWCNPISGHNTLYWYLQNLGQGPELLIRYENEEAVDDSQLPKDRFSAERLKGVDSTLKIQPAELGDSAVYLCASSPGTANTGELFFGEGSRLTVL.

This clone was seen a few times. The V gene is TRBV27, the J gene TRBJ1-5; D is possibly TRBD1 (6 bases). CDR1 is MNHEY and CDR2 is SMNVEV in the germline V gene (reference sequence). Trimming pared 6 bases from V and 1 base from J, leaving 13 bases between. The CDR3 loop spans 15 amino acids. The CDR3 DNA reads TGTGCCAGCAGCCTACAGGGTCAGAGCAATCAGCCCCAGCATTTT. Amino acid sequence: CASSLQGQSNQPQHF.

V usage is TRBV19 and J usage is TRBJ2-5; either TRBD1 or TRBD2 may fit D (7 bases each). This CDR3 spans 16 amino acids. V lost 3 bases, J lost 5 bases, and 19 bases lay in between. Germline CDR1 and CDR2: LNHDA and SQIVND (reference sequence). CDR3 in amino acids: CASSIWSGGVEETQYF. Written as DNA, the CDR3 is TGTGCCAGTAGTATTTGGTCAGGGGGGGTAGAGGAGACCCAGTACTTC.

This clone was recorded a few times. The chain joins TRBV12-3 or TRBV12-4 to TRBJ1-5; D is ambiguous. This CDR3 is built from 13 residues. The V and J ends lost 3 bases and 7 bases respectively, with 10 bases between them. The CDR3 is CASSFREMQPQHF. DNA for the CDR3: TGTGCCAGCAGTTTTAGGGAAATGCAGCCCCAGCATTTT.

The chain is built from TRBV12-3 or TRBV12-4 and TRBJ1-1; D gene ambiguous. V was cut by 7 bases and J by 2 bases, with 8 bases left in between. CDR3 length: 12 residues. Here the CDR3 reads CASTTTNTEAFF. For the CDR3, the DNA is TGTGCCAGCACCACGACTAACACTGAAGCTTTCTTT.

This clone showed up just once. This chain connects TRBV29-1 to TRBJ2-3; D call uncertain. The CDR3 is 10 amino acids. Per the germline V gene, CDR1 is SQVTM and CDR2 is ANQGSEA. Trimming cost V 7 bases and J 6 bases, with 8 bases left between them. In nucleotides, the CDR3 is TGCAGCGCCGGATGGGATACGCAGTATTTT. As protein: CSAGWDTQYF.

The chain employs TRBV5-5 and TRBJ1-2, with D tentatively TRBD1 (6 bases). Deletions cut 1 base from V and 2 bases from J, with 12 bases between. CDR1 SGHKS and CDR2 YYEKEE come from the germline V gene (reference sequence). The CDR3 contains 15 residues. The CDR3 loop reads CASSLTGALNYGYTF. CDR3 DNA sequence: TGTGCCAGCAGCTTGACGGGGGCTCTGAACTATGGCTACACCTTC.

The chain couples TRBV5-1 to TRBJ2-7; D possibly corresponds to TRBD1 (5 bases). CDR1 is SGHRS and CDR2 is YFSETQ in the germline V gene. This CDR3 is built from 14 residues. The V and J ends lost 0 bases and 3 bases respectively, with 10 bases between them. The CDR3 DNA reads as TGCGCCAGCAGCTTGGCCGACAGAGACTACGAGCAGTACTTC. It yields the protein CASSLADRDYEQYF. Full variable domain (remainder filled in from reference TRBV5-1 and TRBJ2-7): KAGVTQTPRYLIKTRGQQVTLSCSPISGHRSVSWYQQTPGQGLQFLFEYFSETQRNKGNFPGRFSGRQFSNSRSEMNVSTLELGDSALYLCASSLADRDYEQYFGPGTRLTVT.

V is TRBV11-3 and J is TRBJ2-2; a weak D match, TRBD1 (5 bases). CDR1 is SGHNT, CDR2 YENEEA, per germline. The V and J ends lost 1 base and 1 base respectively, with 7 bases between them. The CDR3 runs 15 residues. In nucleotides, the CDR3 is TGTGCCAGCAGCTTAGGGACAATGAACACCGGGGAGCTGTTTTTT. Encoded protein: CASSLGTMNTGELFF.

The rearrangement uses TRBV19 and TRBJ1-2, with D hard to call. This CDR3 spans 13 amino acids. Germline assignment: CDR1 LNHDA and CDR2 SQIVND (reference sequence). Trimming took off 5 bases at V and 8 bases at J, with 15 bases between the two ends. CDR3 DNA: TGTGCCAGTAGTCTCGGGCCCTTTTTAGGCTACACCTTC. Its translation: CASSLGPFLGYTF.

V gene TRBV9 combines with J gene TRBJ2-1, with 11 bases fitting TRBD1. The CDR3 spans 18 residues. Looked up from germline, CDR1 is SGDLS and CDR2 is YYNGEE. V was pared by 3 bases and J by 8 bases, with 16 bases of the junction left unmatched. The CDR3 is CASSEQIPGTGGVDEQFF. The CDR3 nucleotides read TGTGCCAGCAGCGAACAAATACCCGGGACAGGGGGTGTAGATGAGCAGTTCTTC. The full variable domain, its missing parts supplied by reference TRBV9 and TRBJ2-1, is DSGVTQTPKHLITATGQRVTLRCSPRSGDLSVYWYQQSLDQGLQFLIQYYNGEERAKGNILERFSAQQFPDLHSELNLSSLELGDSALYFCASSEQIPGTGGVDEQFFGPGTRLTVL.

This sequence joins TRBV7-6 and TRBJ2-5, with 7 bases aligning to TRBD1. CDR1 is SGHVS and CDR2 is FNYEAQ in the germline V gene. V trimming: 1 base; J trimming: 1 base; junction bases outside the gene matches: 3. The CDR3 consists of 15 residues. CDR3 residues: CASSLDGDSQETQYF. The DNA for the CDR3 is TGTGCCAGCAGCTTAGATGGGGACAGCCAAGAGACCCAGTACTTC.

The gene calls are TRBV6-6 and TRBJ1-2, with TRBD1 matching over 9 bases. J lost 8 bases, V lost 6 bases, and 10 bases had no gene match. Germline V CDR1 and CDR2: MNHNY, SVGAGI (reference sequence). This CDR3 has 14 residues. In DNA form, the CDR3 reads TGTGCCAGCAGCTCTACGGGACAGGGAAGAGGCTACACCTTC. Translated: CASSSTGQGRGYTF.

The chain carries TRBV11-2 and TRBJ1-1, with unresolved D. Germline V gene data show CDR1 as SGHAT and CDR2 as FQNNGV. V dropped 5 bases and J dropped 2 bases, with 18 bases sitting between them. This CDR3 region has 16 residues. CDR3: CASSPLIGEANTEAFF. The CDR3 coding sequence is TGTGCCAGCAGCCCACTAATTGGGGAGGCAAACACTGAAGCTTTCTTT.

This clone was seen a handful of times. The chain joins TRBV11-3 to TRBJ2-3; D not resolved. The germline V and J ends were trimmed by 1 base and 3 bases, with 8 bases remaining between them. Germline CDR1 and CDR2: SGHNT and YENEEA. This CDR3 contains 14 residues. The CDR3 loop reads CASSLGGRTDTQYF. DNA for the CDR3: TGTGCCAGCAGCTTAGGCGGCAGGACAGATACGCAGTATTTT.

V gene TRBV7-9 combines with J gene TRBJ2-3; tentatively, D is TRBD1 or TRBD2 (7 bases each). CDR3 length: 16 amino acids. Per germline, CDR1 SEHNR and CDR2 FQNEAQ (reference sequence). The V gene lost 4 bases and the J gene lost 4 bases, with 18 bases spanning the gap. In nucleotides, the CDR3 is TGTGCCAGCAGCTCGATGACAGGGACTACTCCAGATACGCAGTATTTT. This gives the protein CASSSMTGTTPDTQYF. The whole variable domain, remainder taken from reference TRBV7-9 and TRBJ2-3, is DTGVSQNPRHKITKRGQNVTFRCDPISEHNRLYWYRQTLGQGPEFLTYFQNEAQLEKSRLLSDRFSAERPKGSFSTLEIQRTEQGDSAMYLCASSSMTGTTPDTQYFGPGTRLTVL.